This T cell receptor beta chain was recorded in a study of T-cell memory formation after mild COVID-19. Overall study: TCR clusters were mostly donor specific. General study results and limits: Clones which contracted sat mainly in CM and EM if CD4+, and in EMRA if CD8+. Later expanders leaned CD4+, whereas day 15 to 85 contracting clones were balanced CD4/CD8.

The V gene end was trimmed by 5 bases and the J gene end by 3 bases; junction bases not matched to a gene: 7. The CDR3 runs 13 residues. Germline CDR1 and CDR2: SQVTM and ANQGSEA. With regard to this clonotype: As yet, its antigen is unknown.

5'RACE with constant-segment primers yielded barcoded, UMI-tagged TCR alpha and TCR beta cDNA libraries. One entry per CDR3 protein, called by TCRdb with MiXCR from the 5' RACE reads. This sample carries 470,000 or so distinct CDR3 sequences, about 20% of them seen once, and the ten largest clones take 10% to 15%. This sequence joins TRBV29-1 and TRBJ2-7; 7 positions agree with TRBD1. The clonotype comes from an adult woman who had mild COVID-19 (a few samples of this study predate the infection). Cell type and time point are not known. Sequencing was carried out using PBMCs or a T cell subset sorted from them (not recorded which). The CDR3 loop reads CSVKYRDSYEQYF. In DNA form, the CDR3 reads TGCAGCGTTAAATACCGGGACAGCTACGAGCAGTACTTC.